The T cell receptor beta chain under discussion was sequenced for a study of blood T cell repertoires in COVID-19. About the research overall: There were acute and convalescent COVID-19 samples, and they came from the United States, Italy and Spain. Nucleic acid was either cDNA or gDNA, and it came from T cells, B-cell-depleted T cells, or PBMCs.

As originally analysed: Amplified reference gene primers provided the basis for estimating nucleated cell counts. The method was immunoSEQ multiplex PCR; TCRdb's version includes in-frame clones alone and lacks a portion of them. That table furnishes V, J and clone size, whereas the DNA furnished D and trimming. The data hold roughly 98,000 clones, with 70% to 90% observed a single time. This CDR3 has 14 amino acids. V lost 2 bases, J lost 1 base, and 8 bases lay in between. Germline CDR1 and CDR2: SGHTA and FQGNSA. The gene calls are TRBV7-2 and TRBJ1-2, with D maybe TRBD1 (6 bases). Sequenced material: peripheral blood. This sequence originates from a human donor in a cohort sampled during active COVID-19. The CDR3: CASSLTGLNYGYTF. The DNA for the CDR3 is TGTGCCAGCAGCTTAACAGGGCTTAACTATGGCTACACCTTC.